This is a list of T cell receptor beta chains from one sample in a study of shared clonotypes between healthy human individuals. This table comes from immunoSEQ multiplex PCR, and its TCRdb copy is limited to in-frame clones, with some not included. The sample includes some 490,000 clones, approximately 82% seen only once; the top ten take around 12%. The sequencing sample was made of PBMCs. Receptor source: a woman aged 40 to 55 in good health. Some clones in this sample may be carry-over from other donors' samples. Each CDR3 is given with its conserved first and last residue. Each record gives: V gene, CDR3 length, J gene, clone size, CDR3 protein. Clone size is shown for a subset of rows, as once, few, many or a class of expanded clone.

>TRBV5-6|17|TRBJ2-1|.
CASSLTSGLASYNEQFF
>TRBV19|13|TRBJ1-5|.
CASSIRPDRPQHF
>TRBV2|13|TRBJ1-5|few
CASSGNSNQPQHF
>TRBV28|14|TRBJ1-2|.
CASSLSSQYYGYTF
>TRBV6-5|15|TRBJ2-7|.
CASRKGGLRIWEQYF
>TRBV15|15|TRBJ1-4|.
CATSLPGRQNEKLFF
>TRBV10-3|14|TRBJ2-7|few
CAISDPLTGYEQYF
>TRBV11-2|15|TRBJ1-5|.
CASSLGEGPRQPQHF
>TRBV5-1|18|TRBJ2-2|once
CASSQGTDWTSGTGELFF
>TRBV7-2|16|TRBJ2-2|.
CASRYLDRGQTGELFF
>TRBV28|17|TRBJ2-7|.
CASSSPATSGSSYEQYF
>TRBV2|15|TRBJ2-2|few
CASRRLAGGPRELFF
>TRBV4-1|14|TRBJ2-1|.
CASSQRGSYNEQFF
>TRBV29-1|14|TRBJ2-3|.
CSTRTSGRTDTQYF
>TRBV5-1|14|TRBJ2-5|.
CASSLAQGQETQYF
>TRBV10-1|15|TRBJ2-3|once
CASSENTGGTDTQYF
>TRBV4-1|17|TRBJ1-5|.
CASSTARDRGSNQPQHF
>TRBV7-3|15|TRBJ2-1|.
CASSFGIATKNEQFF
>TRBV18|16|TRBJ2-1|.
CASSPQRAGSGNEQFF
>TRBV19|13|TRBJ2-7|.
CASTPSQGSEQYF